Below, 22 T cell receptor beta chains from the same sample are listed, as sequenced in a study of blood T cell repertoires in COVID-19. The repertoire was sequenced with immunoSEQ multiplex PCR; TCRdb's copy has only in-frame clones and lacks some. The repertoire holds approximately 240,000 clones, with 70% to 90% as singletons. Sequencing was carried out using PBMCs or T cells enriched from blood (not recorded which). The source is a woman aged 50 to 65 in a cohort exposed to, infected with or recovered from COVID-19 (not recorded which).

The chain carries TRBV5-5 and TRBJ2-3, with TRBD2 identical over 13 bases. The CDR3 totals 18 residues. From germline, CDR1 is SGHKS and CDR2 YYEKEE (reference sequence). The V and J ends lost 3 bases and 3 bases, in that order; junction bases with no gene match: 10. CDR3 nucleotides: TGTGCCAGCAGCTCCCGGACTAGCGGGGGATCGGTGACAGATACGCAGTATTTT. It codes for CASSSRTSGGSVTDTQYF.

This chain joins TRBV4-1 and TRBJ2-5, with TRBD2 matching 8 bases. Germline V gene sequence: CDR1 MGHRA, CDR2 YSYEKL. The CDR3 spans 17 residues. V lost 4 bases to trimming and J lost 5 bases; unmatched junction nucleotides: 15. The CDR3 protein is CASSLRSSGGDLETQYF. In DNA, the CDR3 is TGCGCCAGCAGCCTCCGGTCATCGGGGGGGGACCTTGAGACCCAGTACTTC.

The J gene is TRBJ2-7, the V gene TRBV7-3; no firm D call. This CDR3 comprises 10 residues. Germline CDR1 SGHTA, CDR2 FQGTGA. V dropped 5 bases and J dropped 6 bases, with 5 bases sitting between them. The DNA of the CDR3 is TGTGCCAGCAGCCCCCGCGAGCAGTACTTC. It specifies CASSPREQYF.

About this clone itself: Germline is not matched at one junction end, which may reflect a read error. The chain links TRBV7-7 to TRBJ2-1, with TRBD1 as a possible D gene (6 bases). Germline-derived CDR1 and CDR2 are SSHAT and FNYEAQ (reference sequence). The length of the CDR3 is 13 residues. As DNA, the CDR3 is TGTGCTAGCAGCCATAACAGGGCCGATGAGCAGTTCTTC. Translation gives CASSHNRADEQFF.

V gene TRBV7-2 combines with J gene TRBJ1-1, with a possible D match to TRBD1 (5 bases). Germline V gene sequence: CDR1 SGHTA, CDR2 FQGNSA. The CDR3 is 13 amino acids. V gave up 5 bases and J gave up 0 bases, with 7 bases separating them. CDR3 residues: CASSLTVNTEAFF. CDR3 coding DNA: TGTGCCAGCAGCCTGACAGTGAACACTGAAGCTTTCTTT.

Only one count was recorded for this clone. The chain recombines TRBV11-3 with TRBJ2-1; a possible D gene is TRBD2 (7 bases). Per the germline V gene, CDR1 is SGHNT and CDR2 is YENEEA. V gave up 5 bases and J gave up 7 bases, with 18 bases separating them. This CDR3 is built from 15 residues. The CDR3 is CASSLVGGAGNEQFF. As DNA, the CDR3 is TGTGCCAGCAGCCTAGTGGGGGGGGCCGGAAATGAGCAGTTCTTC.

The gene calls are TRBV11-2 and TRBJ1-1; 7 bases are shared with TRBD1. Germline CDR1 reads SGHAT; CDR2 reads FQNNGV. This CDR3 has 17 amino acids. V trimming: 5 bases; J trimming: 1 base; junction bases outside the gene matches: 13. The CDR3 DNA sequence: TGTGCCAGCAGCCCGAGAGGGGGCCTGGGGAGGAACACTGAAGCTTTCTTT. Translated, it gives CASSPRGGLGRNTEAFF.

The chain is built from TRBV3-1 (or the pseudogene TRBV3-2) and TRBJ1-1; tentatively, D is TRBD1 (5 bases). Germline V gene lookup returns CDR1 LGHDT and CDR2 YNNKEL (reference sequence). This CDR3 region has 13 residues. The V end lost 5 bases, the J end lost 11 bases, and 18 bases lay between the germline ends. The CDR3 DNA follows: TGTGCCAGCAGCACCGGGACCTACGGAGGGGCTTTCTTT. This gives the protein CASSTGTYGGAFF.

V and J are TRBV18 and TRBJ2-7; D might be TRBD1 (6 bases). The CDR3 sequence is 15 residues long. The ends were cut back, 0 bases at V and 1 base at J, with 10 bases in the middle. Germline V gene lookup returns CDR1 KGHSH and CDR2 LQKENI. The chain's CDR3 is CASSPPGQGSYEQYF. The CDR3, as DNA: TGTGCCAGCTCACCACCGGGGCAGGGGTCCTACGAGCAGTACTTC.

The CDR3 bases are TGTGCCAGCAGCCGCCAATTAAAGACAGGGCTCCTCACAGATACGCAGTATTTT. Its protein is CASSRQLKTGLLTDTQYF. This chain joins TRBV2 and TRBJ2-3, with 7 positions matching TRBD1. V lost 6 bases to trimming and J lost 2 bases; unmatched junction nucleotides: 17. The CDR3 runs to 18 residues. In germline, CDR1 is SNHLY, CDR2 FYNNEI.

The chain is built from TRBV7-6 and TRBJ1-4; 9 bases are shared with TRBD1. J gave up 4 bases and V 5 bases, and 8 bases lay outside the gene matches. Per germline, CDR1 SGHVS and CDR2 FNYEAQ. The CDR3 runs to 16 residues. CDR3 sequence: CASSITGGRGNEKLFF. For the CDR3, the DNA is TGTGCCAGCAGCATTACAGGGGGCCGGGGTAATGAAAAACTGTTTTTT.

The rearrangement joins TRBV3-1 (or the pseudogene TRBV3-2) to TRBJ1-6; 11 nucleotides line up with TRBD1. The trim removed 4 bases at V and 10 bases at J, leaving 6 bases unmatched. In germline, CDR1 is LGHDT, CDR2 YNNKEL (reference sequence). The CDR3 is 15 amino acids. This chain's CDR3 is CASSPMGTGGSPLHF. DNA for the CDR3: TGTGCCAGCAGCCCTATGGGGACAGGGGGATCACCCCTCCACTTT.

This sequence joins TRBV13 and TRBJ1-4, with 9 bases matching TRBD1. Trimming at V came to 3 bases and at J to 10 bases, leaving 0 bases not matched to a gene. The germline V gene encodes CDR1 PRHDT and CDR2 FYEKMQ (reference sequence). The CDR3 runs 12 residues. The CDR3 region has the DNA TGTGCCAGCAGCTTGACAGGGGGAAAACTGTTTTTT. Its translation is CASSLTGGKLFF.

The chain uses TRBV5-1 and TRBJ2-6, with D possibly being TRBD2 (7 bases). Per germline, CDR1 SGHRS and CDR2 YFSETQ. Trimming took off 6 bases at V and 1 base at J, with 14 bases between the two ends. The CDR3 loop spans 16 amino acids. The chain's CDR3 is CASIPQGGSGANVLTF. As DNA, the CDR3 is TGCGCCAGCATACCACAGGGAGGGTCTGGGGCCAACGTCCTGACTTTC.

This chain joins TRBV28 and TRBJ1-2, with 7 positions matching TRBD1. This CDR3 is 13 amino acids long. Unmatched junction bases numbered 6, after V lost 8 bases and J lost 3 bases. Germline CDR1 and CDR2: MDHEN and SYDVKM. This chain's CDR3 is CASETGADYGYTF. The CDR3 coding sequence is TGTGCCAGCGAAACAGGGGCGGACTATGGCTACACCTTC.

The chain has TRBV7-9 and TRBJ2-3; D remains ambiguous. This CDR3 is 14 amino acids long. CDR1 and CDR2 from the germline V gene are SEHNR and FQNEAQ (reference sequence). Trimming took off 5 bases at V and 1 base at J, with 10 bases between the two ends. DNA of the CDR3: TGTGCCAGCAGCCCCAGTCTGGGCACAGATACGCAGTATTTT. Translation: CASSPSLGTDTQYF.

The chain is built from TRBV3-1 (or the pseudogene TRBV3-2) and TRBJ1-6; possibly TRBD1 for D (5 bases). V was clipped by 1 base and J by 6 bases, with 10 bases between them. The CDR3 length is 15 residues. The V gene's germline CDR1 is LGHDT and CDR2 YNNKEL (reference sequence). CDR3 region: CASSQVWQGNSPLHF. CDR3 coding DNA: TGTGCCAGCAGCCAAGTGTGGCAGGGTAATTCACCCCTCCACTTT.

The chain combines TRBV29-1 with TRBJ2-1; 10 bases agree with TRBD2. Germline assignment: CDR1 SQVTM and CDR2 ANQGSEA. The junction had 11 bases not matched to a gene; V was cut back by 5 bases and J by 7 bases. This CDR3 region has 15 residues. CDR3 sequence: CSVHGERGGKNEQFF. In DNA, the CDR3 is TGCAGCGTTCATGGGGAGCGGGGGGGCAAAAATGAGCAGTTCTTC.

The chain is built from TRBV3-1 (or the pseudogene TRBV3-2) and TRBJ2-2; TRBD2 matches at 8 bases. Germline values: CDR1 LGHDT, CDR2 YNNKEL (reference sequence). CDR3 length: 17 amino acids. With 3 bases clipped from V and 7 bases from J, the junction kept 13 bases outside the gene matches. The CDR3 sequence: CASSQHPGAGEGGELFF. The CDR3 DNA reads TGTGCCAGCAGCCAGCACCCAGGAGCGGGGGAAGGCGGGGAGCTGTTTTTT.

The V gene is TRBV10-3, the J gene TRBJ1-1; 9 bases agree with TRBD1. The CDR3 has 15 amino acids. Germline assignment: CDR1 ENHRY and CDR2 SYGVKD. Trimming at V came to 5 bases and at J to 3 bases, leaving 7 bases not matched to a gene. The CDR3 coding sequence is TGTGCCATCAGTTTGGACAGGGGTTGGGACACTGAAGCTTTCTTT. As protein: CAISLDRGWDTEAFF.

The sample holds a few counts of this clone. The J gene is TRBJ1-2, the V gene TRBV3-1 (or the pseudogene TRBV3-2), with D possibly TRBD1 on 6 matching bases. V gave up 1 base and J gave up 4 bases, with 7 bases separating them. From germline, CDR1 is LGHDT and CDR2 YNNKEL (reference sequence). The CDR3 extends over 13 amino acids. The CDR3 coding sequence is TGTGCCAGCAGCCAAGGACAGGTCTATGGCTACACCTTC. It specifies CASSQGQVYGYTF.

The V gene is TRBV9, the J gene TRBJ1-1; the match to TRBD1 covers 9 bases. CDR3 length: 13 amino acids. Germline CDR1 is SGDLS and CDR2 is YYNGEE. The J segment lost 4 bases and the V segment lost 3 bases, leaving 1 base of the junction unmatched. The CDR3 is CASSGQGVTEAFF. CDR3 DNA sequence: TGTGCCAGCAGCGGACAGGGGGTCACTGAAGCTTTCTTT.